Listed below are T cell receptor beta chains from one sample, sequenced in a study of CD8+CD57+ T cells in acquired aplastic anemia. TCRdb re-analysed the reads in MiXCR, keeping a single row per CDR3 protein. The sample yields about 260,000 distinct CDR3 sequences, about 80% seen once. The source material was sorted CD4+, CD8+, or CD8+CD57+ T cells (not recorded which) from PBMCs. Receptors originate from a human donor with aplastic anemia. CDR3s include the opening cysteine and the closing phenylalanine or tryptophan. The D gene is left open where the match is weak. Clone size, where shown, is once, few, many, or a class for clones that have expanded.

v_call: TRBV11-3
d_call: TRBD1
clone_size: many
j_call: TRBJ1-2
cdr3_nt: TGTGCCAGCAGCTTAGATCTGACAGGGAACTATGGCTACACCTTC
cdr3_aa: CASSLDLTGNYGYTF

v_call: TRBV2
d_call: NA
clone_size: NA
j_call: TRBJ1-2
cdr3_nt: TGTGCCAGCAGCTTGCCAGGGCGCGTCCTCTACGGGCAGACCTTC
cdr3_aa: CASSLPGRVLYGQTF

v_call: TRBV7-9
d_call: TRBD1
clone_size: many
j_call: TRBJ1-5
cdr3_nt: TGTGCCAGCAGCTTATCATCCGGGACAGGGGGTTTGACCCAGCATTTT
cdr3_aa: CASSLSSGTGGLTQHF

v_call: TRBV2
d_call: TRBD2
clone_size: NA
j_call: TRBJ2-1
cdr3_nt: TGTTTTAAAAGAAGCGGGGGGAGCCATGAGCAGTTCTTC
cdr3_aa: CFKRSGGSHEQFF

v_call: TRBV7-9
d_call: TRBD2
clone_size: NA
j_call: TRBJ2-3
cdr3_nt: TGTGCCAGCAGCTCAGCGGGGACCCCCTACGAGCAGTACTTT
cdr3_aa: CASSSAGTPYEQYF

v_call: TRBV7-9
d_call: NA
clone_size: NA
j_call: TRBJ1-3
cdr3_nt: TGTGCCAGCAGCTTAGGGGAACTCTCTGGAAACACCATATATTTT
cdr3_aa: CASSLGELSGNTIYF

v_call: TRBV15
d_call: NA
clone_size: NA
j_call: TRBJ2-2
cdr3_nt: TGTGCCACCACCAGAGGCAGGGAGCCAGGGACCCAGTACTTT
cdr3_aa: CATTRGREPGTQYF

v_call: TRBV7-8
d_call: NA
clone_size: once
j_call: TRBJ2-3
cdr3_nt: TGTGCCAGCAGCTTAGCGGGAGGCGCCGAAACGCAGCATTATTTT
cdr3_aa: CASSLAGGAETQHYF

v_call: TRBV20-1
d_call: NA
clone_size: NA
j_call: TRBJ2-1
cdr3_nt: TGCAGTGCCAGTACTTGGGGACGCAGGATGTCGAATGAGCAGTTCTTC
cdr3_aa: CSASTWGRRMSNEQFF

v_call: TRBV4-1
d_call: NA
clone_size: NA
j_call: TRBJ2-7
cdr3_nt: TGCGCCAGCAGTGGGGACACGGACTACGAGCAGTACTTC
cdr3_aa: CASSGDTDYEQYF

v_call: TRBV5-4
d_call: NA
clone_size: NA
j_call: TRBJ2-3
cdr3_nt: TGTGCCAGCACCCCTGTCAGATGTCCCGATACGCAGTATTTT
cdr3_aa: CASTPVRCPDTQYF

v_call: TRBV7-4
d_call: NA
clone_size: NA
j_call: TRBJ2-3
cdr3_nt: TGTGCCAGCAGCCCGCCACAGGGTAGGAACACAGATACGCAGTATTTT
cdr3_aa: CASSPPQGRNTDTQYF

v_call: TRBV7-2
d_call: NA
clone_size: NA
j_call: TRBJ1-6
cdr3_nt: TGTGCCAGCAGCTTGGAGAGGGACGGGCGCGTATATGTCCACTTT
cdr3_aa: CASSLERDGRVYVHF

v_call: TRBV7-9
d_call: NA
clone_size: NA
j_call: TRBJ1-2
cdr3_nt: TGTGCCAGCAGCTTGCAAAGGGACGGGCTGGTCGATGGCTACACCTTC
cdr3_aa: CASSLQRDGLVDGYTF

v_call: TRBV29-1
d_call: NA
clone_size: NA
j_call: TRBJ2-7
cdr3_nt: TGCAGCGTTGAAGAGGGGCGGGAGCAGTACTTC
cdr3_aa: CSVEEGREQYF

v_call: TRBV7-9
d_call: NA
clone_size: NA
j_call: TRBJ2-5
cdr3_nt: TGTGCCAGCAGCTTAGCCGACGGGACAAAAGAGTACCAGTACTTC
cdr3_aa: CASSLADGTKEYQYF

v_call: TRBV19
d_call: NA
clone_size: few
j_call: TRBJ1-6
cdr3_nt: TGTGCCAGTAGTCAGTTTTACGGCGGCAATTCACCCCTCCACTTT
cdr3_aa: CASSQFYGGNSPLHF

v_call: TRBV19
d_call: NA
clone_size: once
j_call: TRBJ1-1
cdr3_nt: TGTGCCAGTAGTATAGCGGGGGGAGCCTACAATGAAGCTTTCTTC
cdr3_aa: CASSIAGGAYNEAFF

v_call: TRBV7-8
d_call: TRBD2
clone_size: NA
j_call: TRBJ2-3
cdr3_nt: TGTGCCAGCGGCTTAGCGGGAACAGACGATCCGCAGTTT
cdr3_aa: CASGLAGTDDPQF

v_call: TRBV7-2
d_call: NA
clone_size: NA
j_call: TRBJ2-3
cdr3_nt: TGTGCCAGCAGCATCATGGGTCCGGGGGATGCGCAGTATTTT
cdr3_aa: CASSIMGPGDAQYF

v_call: TRBV9
d_call: NA
clone_size: NA
j_call: TRBJ2-3
cdr3_nt: NA
cdr3_aa: CASGDGSETQYFF

v_call: TRBV11-1
d_call: NA
clone_size: NA
j_call: TRBJ2-5
cdr3_nt: TGTGCCTACGACTCCGCAGAGTACCAAGAGACCCAGTACTTC
cdr3_aa: CAYDSAEYQETQYF

v_call: TRBV7-9
d_call: NA
clone_size: NA
j_call: TRBJ2-3
cdr3_nt: TGTGCCAGCAGCTTAGCGGGGTATCGCGATACGCAGTATTTT
cdr3_aa: CASSLAGYRDTQYF

v_call: TRBV7-3
d_call: NA
clone_size: once
j_call: TRBJ1-1
cdr3_nt: TGTGCCAGCTCAAGAGATCCCACCGCCGCTGCTGGCGCATTCTTT
cdr3_aa: CASSRDPTAAAGAFF

v_call: TRBV7-9
d_call: TRBD1
clone_size: few
j_call: TRBJ1-2
cdr3_nt: TGTGCCAGCAGCTTAGGACAGGGTTATGGCTACACCTTC
cdr3_aa: CASSLGQGYGYTF

v_call: TRBV7-3
d_call: TRBD2
clone_size: NA
j_call: TRBJ2-1
cdr3_nt: TGTGCCAGCAGCCAGCGGGGCACCAACGGTCAGGATGAGCAGTTCTTC
cdr3_aa: CASSQRGTNGQDEQFF

v_call: TRBV12-3/TRBV12-4
d_call: NA
clone_size: NA
j_call: TRBJ2-6
cdr3_nt: TGTGCCAGCAGTTTGGGCCATGGGGCCAACGTCCTGACTTTC
cdr3_aa: CASSLGHGANVLTF

v_call: TRBV13
d_call: NA
clone_size: NA
j_call: TRBJ2-7
cdr3_nt: TGTGCCAGCAGCTCCCTACTCCGCGGGACAGTCTACGAGCAGTACTTC
cdr3_aa: CASSSLLRGTVYEQYF

v_call: TRBV9
d_call: TRBD1
clone_size: NA
j_call: TRBJ1-1
cdr3_nt: TGTGCCAGCAGCGGGGGGGGCCGACAGGGAGGAAACAAAGCTTTCTTT
cdr3_aa: CASSGGGRQGGNKAFF

v_call: TRBV7-9
d_call: NA
clone_size: NA
j_call: TRBJ2-5
cdr3_nt: TGTGCCAGCAGCGGCGGGGTTGGGAAGACCCAGTACTTC
cdr3_aa: CASSGGVGKTQYF

v_call: TRBV9
d_call: NA
clone_size: NA
j_call: TRBJ2-3
cdr3_nt: TGTGCCAGCAGCGACGAGGGCCCGGACCCGCAAAAATTT
cdr3_aa: CASSDEGPDPQKF

v_call: TRBV11-2
d_call: NA
clone_size: once
j_call: TRBJ2-1
cdr3_nt: TGTGCCAGCAGCGTAGGGCCGAGTAATGAGCAGTTCTTC
cdr3_aa: CASSVGPSNEQFF

v_call: TRBV28
d_call: NA
clone_size: NA
j_call: TRBJ1-3
cdr3_nt: TGTGCCAGCAGTTTTAAAAGTGAGAACACCATATATTTT
cdr3_aa: CASSFKSENTIYF

v_call: TRBV9
d_call: NA
clone_size: once
j_call: TRBJ2-3
cdr3_nt: TGTGCCAGCAGCGTAGGGGGCGCGAGAAATACGCACCATTTT
cdr3_aa: CASSVGGARNTHHF

v_call: TRBV7-9
d_call: NA
clone_size: NA
j_call: TRBJ2-2
cdr3_nt: TGTGCCAGCAGCCCAGGTTCCAACAGGGCCACCGGGGAGCTGTTTTTT
cdr3_aa: CASSPGSNRATGELFF

v_call: TRBV29-1
d_call: NA
clone_size: NA
j_call: TRBJ2-3
cdr3_nt: TGCAGCGTTAGAAATCCGGGCGATCTAGGCACAGATACGCAGTATTTT
cdr3_aa: CSVRNPGDLGTDTQYF

v_call: TRBV7-9
d_call: NA
clone_size: NA
j_call: TRBJ1-2
cdr3_nt: TGCGCCAGCAGCCAAGGTTCTTATAGTTCACACCTCTTC
cdr3_aa: CASSQGSYSSHLF

v_call: TRBV7-9
d_call: NA
clone_size: NA
j_call: TRBJ1-2
cdr3_nt: TGTGCCAGCAGCTTGACAAGAAGCGGGGGGAGCGATGAGACCTTC
cdr3_aa: CASSLTRSGGSDETF

v_call: TRBV7-6
d_call: TRBD1
clone_size: few
j_call: TRBJ2-6
cdr3_nt: TGTGCCAGCAGTTCAGACAGGGGCCATTCACCCCTCCACGTCCTGACTTTC
cdr3_aa: CASSSDRGHSPLHVLTF

v_call: TRBV7-9
d_call: NA
clone_size: NA
j_call: TRBJ2-5
cdr3_nt: TGTGCCAGCAGTTCTACCGGTAGTTGGGGAGCGACCCAGTACTTC
cdr3_aa: CASSSTGSWGATQYF

v_call: TRBV19
d_call: TRBD1
clone_size: NA
j_call: TRBJ2-7
cdr3_nt: TGTGCCAGTAGTGGGACAGGACCTTCTTCCAATGAGCAGTACTTC
cdr3_aa: CASSGTGPSSNEQYF

v_call: TRBV7-9
d_call: TRBD1
clone_size: NA
j_call: TRBJ2-3
cdr3_nt: TGTGCCAGCAGCTCGGCCAGGGGGCATTCTCCCCTCTACTTT
cdr3_aa: CASSSARGHSPLYF

v_call: TRBV19
d_call: NA
clone_size: NA
j_call: TRBJ1-5
cdr3_nt: TGTGCCAGTAGCCTGACTAGCGGGGCCTACAATCAGCCCCAGCATTTT
cdr3_aa: CASSLTSGAYNQPQHF